The 6 T cell receptor beta chains below come from one sample, sequenced in a study of blood T cell repertoires in COVID-19. The repertoire was sequenced with immunoSEQ multiplex PCR; TCRdb's copy has only in-frame clones and lacks some. The table has around 170,000 clones, 80% to 85% seen once. Sequenced material: peripheral blood. These receptors all stem from a young man with active or convalescent COVID-19.

Relative to its sample, this clone is medium-sized. This rearrangement joins TRBV5-1 to TRBJ2-7; TRBD2 matches at 10 bases. The V gene's germline CDR1 is SGHRS and CDR2 YFSETQ. CDR3 length: 15 residues. With 4 bases clipped from V and 3 bases from J, the junction kept 7 bases outside the gene matches. CDR3: CASSPTSGVFYEQYF. The CDR3 nucleotides read TGCGCCAGCAGCCCCACTAGCGGGGTATTCTACGAGCAGTACTTC.

V is TRBV7-2 and J is TRBJ2-1; 8 bases match TRBD2. This CDR3 contains 16 residues. With 5 bases clipped from V and 2 bases from J, the junction kept 8 bases outside the gene matches. The germline CDR1 and CDR2 sequences are SGHTA and FQGNSA. The CDR3 DNA reads as TGTGCCAGCAGCATAAAGAGCGGGAGTCCCTACAATGAGCAGTTCTTC. Amino acids: CASSIKSGSPYNEQFF.

The chain is built from TRBV2 and TRBJ1-5; weak D call: TRBD1 (6 bases). Germline values: CDR1 SNHLY, CDR2 FYNNEI. This CDR3 has 13 amino acids. The V end was cut by 7 bases, the J end by 5 bases, with 12 bases between. The CDR3, as DNA: TGTGCCAGCAACGTACAGGGATATCAGCCCCAGCATTTT. Protein: CASNVQGYQPQHF.

The rearrangement links TRBV19 to TRBJ1-6; 8 bases align to TRBD1. V lost 6 bases to trimming and J lost 5 bases; unmatched junction nucleotides: 3. This CDR3 is 14 amino acids long. Germline V gene lookup returns CDR1 LNHDA and CDR2 SQIVND (reference sequence). CDR3 residues: CASSQGQDNSPLHF. DNA for the CDR3: TGTGCCAGTAGCCAGGGACAGGATAATTCACCCCTCCACTTT. The whole variable domain, remainder taken from reference TRBV19 and TRBJ1-6, is DGGITQSPKYLFRKEGQNVTLSCEQNLNHDAMYWYRQDPGQGLRLIYYSQIVNDFQKGDIAEGYSVSREKKESFPLTVTSAQKNPTAFYLCASSQGQDNSPLHFGNGTRLTVT.

V is TRBV5-1 and J is TRBJ2-1; TRBD2 agrees at 10 bases. Germline CDR1 and CDR2: SGHRS and YFSETQ. The junction had 4 bases not matched to a gene; V was cut back by 2 bases and J by 2 bases. This CDR3 is 16 amino acids long. CDR3 sequence: CASSFNGLAAYNEQFF. The CDR3 coding sequence is TGCGCCAGCAGCTTCAACGGACTAGCGGCCTACAATGAGCAGTTCTTC.

The chain is built from TRBV19 and TRBJ2-1, with 10 bases lining up with TRBD2. Germline V gene lookup returns CDR1 LNHDA and CDR2 SQIVND (reference sequence). CDR3 size: 13 residues. V lost 7 bases and J lost 10; bases outside the gene matches: 7. CDR3 amino acids: CASIASGGLEQFF. The CDR3 DNA reads as TGTGCCAGTATCGCTAGCGGGGGCTTAGAGCAGTTCTTC.